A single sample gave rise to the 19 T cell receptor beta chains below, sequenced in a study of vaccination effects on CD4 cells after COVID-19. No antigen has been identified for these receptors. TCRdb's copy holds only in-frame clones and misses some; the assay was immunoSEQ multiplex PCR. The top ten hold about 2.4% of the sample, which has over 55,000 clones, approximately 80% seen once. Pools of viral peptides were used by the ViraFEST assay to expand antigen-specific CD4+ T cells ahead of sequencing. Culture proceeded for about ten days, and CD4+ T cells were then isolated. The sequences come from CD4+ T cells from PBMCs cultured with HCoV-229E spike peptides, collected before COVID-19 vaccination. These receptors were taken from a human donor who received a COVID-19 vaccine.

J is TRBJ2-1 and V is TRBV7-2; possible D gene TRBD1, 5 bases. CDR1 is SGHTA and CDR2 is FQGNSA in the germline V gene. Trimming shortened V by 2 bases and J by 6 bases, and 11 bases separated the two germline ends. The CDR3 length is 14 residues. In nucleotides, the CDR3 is TGTGCCAGCAGCTTAAATCAGGGCCCCAATGAGCAGTTCTTC. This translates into CASSLNQGPNEQFF.

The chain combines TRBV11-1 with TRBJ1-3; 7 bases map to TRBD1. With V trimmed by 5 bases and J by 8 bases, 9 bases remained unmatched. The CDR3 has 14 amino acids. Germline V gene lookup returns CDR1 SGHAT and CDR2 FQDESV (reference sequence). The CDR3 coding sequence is TGTGCCAGCAGCGCTGGGACAGCTCGAGACACCATATATTTT. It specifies CASSAGTARDTIYF. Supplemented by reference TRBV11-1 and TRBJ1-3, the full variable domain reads EAEVAQSPRYKITEKSQAVAFWCDPISGHATLYWYRQILGQGPELLVQFQDESVVDDSQLPKDRFSAERLKGVDSTLKIQPAELGDSAMYLCASSAGTARDTIYFGEGSWLTVV.

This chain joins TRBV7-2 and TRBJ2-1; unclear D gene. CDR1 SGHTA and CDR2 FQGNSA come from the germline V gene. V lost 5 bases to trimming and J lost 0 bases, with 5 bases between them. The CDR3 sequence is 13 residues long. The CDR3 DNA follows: TGTGCCAGCAGCCAAAGCTCCTACAATGAGCAGTTCTTC. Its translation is CASSQSSYNEQFF. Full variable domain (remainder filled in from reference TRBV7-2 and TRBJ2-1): GAGVSQSPSNKVTEKGKDVELRCDPISGHTALYWYRQSLGQGLEFLIYFQGNSAPDKSGLPSDRFSAERTGGSVSTLTIQRTQQEDSAVYLCASSQSSYNEQFFGPGTRLTVL.

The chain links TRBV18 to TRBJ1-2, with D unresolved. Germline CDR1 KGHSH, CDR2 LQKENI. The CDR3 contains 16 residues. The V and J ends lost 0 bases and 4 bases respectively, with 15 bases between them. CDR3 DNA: TGTGCCAGCTCACCACCGGAAGGCGTCGAACGCTATGGCTACACCTTC. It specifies CASSPPEGVERYGYTF.

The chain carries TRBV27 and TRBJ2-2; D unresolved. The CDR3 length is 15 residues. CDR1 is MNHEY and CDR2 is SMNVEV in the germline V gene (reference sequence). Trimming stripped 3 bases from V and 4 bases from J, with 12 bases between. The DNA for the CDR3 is TGTGCCAGCAGTTTCTCCCAACCGAGCACCGGGGAGCTGTTTTTT. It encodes CASSFSQPSTGELFF.

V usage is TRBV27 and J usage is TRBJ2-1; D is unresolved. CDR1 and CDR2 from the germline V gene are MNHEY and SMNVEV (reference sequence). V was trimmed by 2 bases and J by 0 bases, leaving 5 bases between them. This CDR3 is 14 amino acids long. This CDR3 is CASSLRFSYNEQFF. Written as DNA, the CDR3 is TGTGCCAGCAGTTTAAGGTTCTCCTACAATGAGCAGTTCTTC.

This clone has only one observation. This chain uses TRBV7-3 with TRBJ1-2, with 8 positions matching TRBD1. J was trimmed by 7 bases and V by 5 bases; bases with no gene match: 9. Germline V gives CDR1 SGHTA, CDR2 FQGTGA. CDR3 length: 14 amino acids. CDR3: CASSTSGQGAGYTF. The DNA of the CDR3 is TGTGCCAGCAGCACCTCCGGACAGGGAGCTGGCTACACCTTC.

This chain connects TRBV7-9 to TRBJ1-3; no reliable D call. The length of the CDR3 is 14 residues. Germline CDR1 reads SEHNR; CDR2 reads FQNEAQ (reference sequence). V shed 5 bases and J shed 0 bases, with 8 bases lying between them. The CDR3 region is CASSLGISGNTIYF. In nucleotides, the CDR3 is TGTGCCAGCAGCCTCGGGATCTCTGGAAACACCATATATTTT.

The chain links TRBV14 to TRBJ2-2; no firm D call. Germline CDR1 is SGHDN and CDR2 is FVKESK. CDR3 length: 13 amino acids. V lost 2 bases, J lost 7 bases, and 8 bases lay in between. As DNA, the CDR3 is TGTGCCAGCAGCCAAAACATGGGCGGGGAGCTGTTTTTT. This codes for CASSQNMGGELFF.

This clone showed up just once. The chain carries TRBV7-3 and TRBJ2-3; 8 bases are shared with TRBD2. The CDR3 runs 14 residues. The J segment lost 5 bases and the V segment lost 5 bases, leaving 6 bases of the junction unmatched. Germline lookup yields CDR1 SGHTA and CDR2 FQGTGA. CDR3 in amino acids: CASSPGLAIDTQYF. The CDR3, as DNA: TGTGCCAGCAGCCCAGGACTAGCAATAGATACGCAGTATTTT.

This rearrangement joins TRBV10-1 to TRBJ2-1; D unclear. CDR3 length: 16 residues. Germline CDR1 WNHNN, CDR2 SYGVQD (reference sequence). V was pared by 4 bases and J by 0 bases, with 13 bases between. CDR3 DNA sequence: TGCGCCAGCAGTGGACTTAAGGCCGGCTCCTACAATGAGCAGTTCTTC. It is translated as CASSGLKAGSYNEQFF.

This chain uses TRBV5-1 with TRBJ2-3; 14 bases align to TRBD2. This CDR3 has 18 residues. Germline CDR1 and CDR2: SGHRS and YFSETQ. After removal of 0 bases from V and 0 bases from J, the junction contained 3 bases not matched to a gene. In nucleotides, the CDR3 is TGCGCCAGCAGCTTGGTTGGACTAGCGGGGGGTAGCACAGATACGCAGTATTTT. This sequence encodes CASSLVGLAGGSTDTQYF.

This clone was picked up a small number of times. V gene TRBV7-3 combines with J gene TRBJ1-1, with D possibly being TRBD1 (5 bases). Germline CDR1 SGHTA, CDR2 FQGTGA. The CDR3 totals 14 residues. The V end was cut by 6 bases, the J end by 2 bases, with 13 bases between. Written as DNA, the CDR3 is TGTGCCAGCAGTACAGGTGCCTCTAACACTGAAGCTTTCTTT. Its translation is CASSTGASNTEAFF.

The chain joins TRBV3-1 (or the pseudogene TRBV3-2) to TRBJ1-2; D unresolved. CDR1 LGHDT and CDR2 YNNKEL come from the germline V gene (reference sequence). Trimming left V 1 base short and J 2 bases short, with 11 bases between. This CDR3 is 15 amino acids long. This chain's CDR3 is CASSQGFGRNYGYTF. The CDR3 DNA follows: TGTGCCAGCAGCCAAGGGTTTGGCAGAAACTATGGCTACACCTTC.

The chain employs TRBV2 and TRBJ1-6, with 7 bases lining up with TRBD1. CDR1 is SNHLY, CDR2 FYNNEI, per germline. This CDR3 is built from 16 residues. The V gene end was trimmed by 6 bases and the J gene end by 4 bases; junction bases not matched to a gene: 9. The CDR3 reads CASSPSLGQYNSPLHF. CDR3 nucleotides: TGTGCCAGCAGCCCATCTCTGGGACAGTATAATTCACCCCTCCACTTT.

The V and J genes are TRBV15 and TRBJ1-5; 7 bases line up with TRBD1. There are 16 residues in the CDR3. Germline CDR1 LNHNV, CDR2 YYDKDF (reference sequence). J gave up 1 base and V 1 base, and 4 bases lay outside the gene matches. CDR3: CATSRGRQGSNQPQHF. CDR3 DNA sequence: TGTGCCACCAGCAGAGGGAGACAGGGAAGCAATCAGCCCCAGCATTTT.

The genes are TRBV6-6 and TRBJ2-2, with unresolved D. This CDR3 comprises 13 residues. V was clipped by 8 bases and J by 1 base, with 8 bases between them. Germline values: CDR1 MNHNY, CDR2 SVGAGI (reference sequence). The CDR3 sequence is CASGVRNTGELFF. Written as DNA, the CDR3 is TGTGCCAGCGGGGTTCGGAACACCGGGGAGCTGTTTTTT.

The DNA of the CDR3 is TGTGCCAGTAGGAACACAGATACGCAGTATTTT. It yields the protein CASRNTDTQYF. The chain recombines TRBV19 with TRBJ2-3, with D unclear. CDR1 and CDR2 (germline): LNHDA, SQIVND (reference sequence). The CDR3 has 11 amino acids. Trimming left V 6 bases short and J 2 bases short, with 3 bases between.

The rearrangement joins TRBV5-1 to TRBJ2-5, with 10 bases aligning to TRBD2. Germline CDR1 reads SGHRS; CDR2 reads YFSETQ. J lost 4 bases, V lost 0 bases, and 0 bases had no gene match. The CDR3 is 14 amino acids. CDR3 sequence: CASSLGLAGETQYF. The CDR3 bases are TGCGCCAGCAGCTTGGGACTAGCGGGAGAGACCCAGTACTTC.